The text below deals with one T cell receptor beta chain. Antigen: not known. Through a sample-barcoded 5' primer and a J-beta primer mix, a second PCR was run for roughly 7 to 12 cycles. All cDNA molecules were each tagged by a template-switch adaptor with 12 random nucleotides. Via MiXCR, TCRdb re-called the 5' RACE reads, giving one row per CDR3 protein. The table includes roughly 1,500,000 distinct CDR3 sequences, 30% to 35% detected once. The data are from a study of blood T cells in healthy people across ages. V lost 2 bases and J 3 bases, leaving 16 bases between the germline ends. The CDR3 length is 16 residues. The germline gives CDR1 LGHDT, CDR2 YNNKEL (reference sequence). Study findings and constraints: Donor CMV status was unknown, possibly confounding expanded clonotype changes.

The sequence was obtained from a woman in her twenties or thirties in good health. The chain carries TRBV3-1 and TRBJ2-5, with a possible D match to TRBD1 (5 bases). Material for sequencing was blood. The CDR3 nucleotides are TGTGCCAGCAGCCAATTAGGGGCGAACAAGAAAGAGACCCAGTACTTC. This gives the protein CASSQLGANKKETQYF.